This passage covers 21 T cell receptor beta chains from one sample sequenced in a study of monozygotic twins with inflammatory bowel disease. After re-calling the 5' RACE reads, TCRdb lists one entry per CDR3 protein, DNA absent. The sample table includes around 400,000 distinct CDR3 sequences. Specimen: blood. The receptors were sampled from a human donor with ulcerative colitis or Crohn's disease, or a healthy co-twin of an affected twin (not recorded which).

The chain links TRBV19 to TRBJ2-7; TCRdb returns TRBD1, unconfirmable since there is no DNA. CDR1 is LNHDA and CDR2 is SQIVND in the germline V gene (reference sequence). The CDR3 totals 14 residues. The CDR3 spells CASRQGADSYEQYF.

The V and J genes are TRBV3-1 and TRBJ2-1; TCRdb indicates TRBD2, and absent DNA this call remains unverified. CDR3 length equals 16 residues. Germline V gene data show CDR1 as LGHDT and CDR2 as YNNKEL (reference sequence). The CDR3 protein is CASSPMTSPSANEQFF.

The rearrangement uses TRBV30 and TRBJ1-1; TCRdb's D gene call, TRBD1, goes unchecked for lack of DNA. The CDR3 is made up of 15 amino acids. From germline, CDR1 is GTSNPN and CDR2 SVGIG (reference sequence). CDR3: CAWSRVRGRNTEAFF.

CDR3 in amino acids: CASSPGSTYEQYF. The rearrangement uses TRBV14 and TRBJ2-7; TCRdb's assignment of TRBD1 cannot be checked, as there is no DNA. Germline V CDR1 and CDR2: SGHDN, FVKESK. This CDR3 has 13 residues.

The chain's CDR3 is CASTTDPYEQYF. The V call is TRBV21-1, the J call TRBJ2-7. TRBV21-1 is flagged as a pseudogene. The CDR3 totals 12 residues.

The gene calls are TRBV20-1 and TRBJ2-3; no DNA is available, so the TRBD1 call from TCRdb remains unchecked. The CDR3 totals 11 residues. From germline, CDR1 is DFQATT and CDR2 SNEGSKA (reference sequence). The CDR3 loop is CSEGDTDTQYF.

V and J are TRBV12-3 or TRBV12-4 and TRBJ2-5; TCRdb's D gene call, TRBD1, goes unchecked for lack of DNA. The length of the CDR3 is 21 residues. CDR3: CASSLAAFFGTTKTAQETQYF.

Here the CDR3 reads CASSPRGQGSQETQYF. The genes are TRBV5-5 and TRBJ2-5; TCRdb's D gene call, TRBD1, goes unchecked for lack of DNA. CDR1 SGHKS and CDR2 YYEKEE come from the germline V gene (reference sequence). The CDR3 runs 16 residues.

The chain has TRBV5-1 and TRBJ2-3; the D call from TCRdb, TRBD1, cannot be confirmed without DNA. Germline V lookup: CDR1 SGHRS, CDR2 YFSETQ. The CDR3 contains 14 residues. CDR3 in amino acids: CASSLGQGSDTQYF.

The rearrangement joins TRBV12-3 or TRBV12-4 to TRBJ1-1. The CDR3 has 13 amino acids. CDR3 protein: CASLQGPGVGAFF.

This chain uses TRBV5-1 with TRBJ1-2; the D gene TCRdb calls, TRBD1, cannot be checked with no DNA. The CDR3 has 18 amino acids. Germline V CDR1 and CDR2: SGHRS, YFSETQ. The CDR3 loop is CASSLVASGERWKYGYTF.

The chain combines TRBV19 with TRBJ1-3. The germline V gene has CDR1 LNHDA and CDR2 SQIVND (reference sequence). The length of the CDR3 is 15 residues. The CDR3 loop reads CASTNNHNSGNTIYF.

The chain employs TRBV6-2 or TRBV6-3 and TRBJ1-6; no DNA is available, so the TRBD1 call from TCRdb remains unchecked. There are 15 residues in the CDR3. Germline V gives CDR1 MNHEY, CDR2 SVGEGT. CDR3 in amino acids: CASTETGGRNSPLHF.

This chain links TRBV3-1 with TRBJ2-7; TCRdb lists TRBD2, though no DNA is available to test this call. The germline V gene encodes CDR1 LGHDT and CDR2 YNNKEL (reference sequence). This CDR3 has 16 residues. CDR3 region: CASSQDMGAGGDEQYF.

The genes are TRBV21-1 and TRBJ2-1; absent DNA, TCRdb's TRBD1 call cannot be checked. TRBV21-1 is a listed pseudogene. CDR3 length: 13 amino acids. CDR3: CAASNGTGHEQFF.

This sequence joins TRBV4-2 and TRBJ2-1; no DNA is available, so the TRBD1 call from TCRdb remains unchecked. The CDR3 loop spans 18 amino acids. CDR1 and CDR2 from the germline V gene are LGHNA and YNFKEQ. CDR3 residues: CASSKIQRDRVVHNEQFF.

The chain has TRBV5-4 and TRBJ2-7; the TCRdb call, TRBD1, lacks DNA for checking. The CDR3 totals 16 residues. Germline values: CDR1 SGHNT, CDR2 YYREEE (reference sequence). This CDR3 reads CASSLDPGGAAYEQYF.

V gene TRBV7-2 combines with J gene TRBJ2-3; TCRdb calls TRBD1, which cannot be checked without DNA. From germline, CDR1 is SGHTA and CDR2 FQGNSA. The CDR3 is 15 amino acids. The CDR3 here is CASSLDGGRTDTQYF. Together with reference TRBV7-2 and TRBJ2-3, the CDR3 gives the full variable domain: GAGVSQSPSNKVTEKGKDVELRCDPISGHTALYWYRQSLGQGLEFLIYFQGNSAPDKSGLPSDRFSAERTGGSVSTLTIQRTQQEDSAVYLCASSLDGGRTDTQYFGPGTRLTVL.

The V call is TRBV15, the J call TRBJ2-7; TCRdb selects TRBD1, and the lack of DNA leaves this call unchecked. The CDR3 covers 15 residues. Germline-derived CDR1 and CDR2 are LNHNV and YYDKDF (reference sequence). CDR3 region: CATSRDPDRAYEQYF. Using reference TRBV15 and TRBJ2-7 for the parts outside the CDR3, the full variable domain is DAMVIQNPRYQVTQFGKPVTLSCSQTLNHNVMYWYQQKSSQAPKLLFHYYDKDFNNEADTPDNFQSRRPNTSFCFLDIRSPGLGDTAMYLCATSRDPDRAYEQYFGPGTRLTVT.

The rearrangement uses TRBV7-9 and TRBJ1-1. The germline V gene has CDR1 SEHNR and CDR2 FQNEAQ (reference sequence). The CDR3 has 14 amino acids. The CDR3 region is CASSSSMENTEAFF.

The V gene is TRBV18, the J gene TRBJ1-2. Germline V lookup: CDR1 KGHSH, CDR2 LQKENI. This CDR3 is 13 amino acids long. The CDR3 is CASSPGSDRGYTF. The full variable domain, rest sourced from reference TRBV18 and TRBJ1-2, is NAGVMQNPRHLVRRRGQEARLRCSPMKGHSHVYWYRQLPEEGLKFMVYLQKENIIDESGMPKERFSAEFPKEGPSILRIQQVVRGDSAAYFCASSPGSDRGYTFGSGTRLTVV.